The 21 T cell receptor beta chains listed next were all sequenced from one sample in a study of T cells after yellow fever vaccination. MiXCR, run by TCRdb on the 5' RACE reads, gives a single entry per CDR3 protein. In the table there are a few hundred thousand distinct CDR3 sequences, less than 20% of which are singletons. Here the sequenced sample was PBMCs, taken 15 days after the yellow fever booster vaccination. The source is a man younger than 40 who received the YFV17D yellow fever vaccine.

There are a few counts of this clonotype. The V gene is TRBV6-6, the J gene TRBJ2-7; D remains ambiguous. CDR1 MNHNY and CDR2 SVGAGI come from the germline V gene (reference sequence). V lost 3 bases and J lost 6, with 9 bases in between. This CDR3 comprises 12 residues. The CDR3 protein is CASSYILVEQYF. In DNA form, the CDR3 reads TGTGCCAGCAGTTATATTCTCGTCGAGCAGTACTTC.

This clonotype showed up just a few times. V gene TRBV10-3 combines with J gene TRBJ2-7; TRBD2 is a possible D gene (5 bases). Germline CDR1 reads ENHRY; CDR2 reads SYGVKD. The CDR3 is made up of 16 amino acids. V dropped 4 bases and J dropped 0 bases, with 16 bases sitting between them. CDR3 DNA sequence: TGTGCCATCAGTGGGAGAAGCGGTTCAAGCTCCTACGAGCAGTACTTC. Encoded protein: CAISGRSGSSSYEQYF.

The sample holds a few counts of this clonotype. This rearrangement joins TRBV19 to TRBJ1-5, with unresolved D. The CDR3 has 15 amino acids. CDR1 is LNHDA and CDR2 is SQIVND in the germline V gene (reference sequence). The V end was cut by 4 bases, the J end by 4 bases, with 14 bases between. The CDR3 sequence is CASSTFESSNQPQHF. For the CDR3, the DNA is TGTGCCAGTAGTACCTTTGAGAGTTCGAATCAGCCCCAGCATTTT.

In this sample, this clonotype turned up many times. CDR3 in amino acids: CASSVGTRYNEQFF. The CDR3, as DNA: TGTGCCAGCAGCGTTGGGACTAGATACAATGAGCAGTTCTTC. The rearrangement uses TRBV9 and TRBJ2-1, with 8 bases aligning to TRBD2. CDR1 and CDR2 from the germline V gene are SGDLS and YYNGEE. This CDR3 is 14 amino acids long. Losses at the gene ends were 2 bases for V and 4 bases for J; bases not matched to a gene: 2.

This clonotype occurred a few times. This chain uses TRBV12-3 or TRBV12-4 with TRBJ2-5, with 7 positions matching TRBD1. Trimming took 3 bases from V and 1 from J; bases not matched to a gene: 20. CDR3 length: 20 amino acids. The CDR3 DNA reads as TGTGCCAGCAGTTTGTGCCTAGACAGGGCCGTGGGAGAGTTCCAAGAGACCCAGTACTTC. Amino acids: CASSLCLDRAVGEFQETQYF.

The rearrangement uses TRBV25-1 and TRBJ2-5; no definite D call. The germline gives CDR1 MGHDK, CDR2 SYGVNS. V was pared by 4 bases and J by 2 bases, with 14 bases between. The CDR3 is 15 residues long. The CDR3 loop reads CASSGTGPLQETQYF. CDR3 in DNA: TGTGCCAGCAGTGGGACGGGTCCCCTTCAAGAGACCCAGTACTTC.

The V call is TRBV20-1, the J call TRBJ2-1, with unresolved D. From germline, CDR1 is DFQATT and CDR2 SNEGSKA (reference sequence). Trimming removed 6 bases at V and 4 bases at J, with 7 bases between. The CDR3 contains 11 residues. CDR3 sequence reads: CSAKIYNEQFF. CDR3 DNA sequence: TGCAGTGCCAAAATATACAATGAGCAGTTCTTC.

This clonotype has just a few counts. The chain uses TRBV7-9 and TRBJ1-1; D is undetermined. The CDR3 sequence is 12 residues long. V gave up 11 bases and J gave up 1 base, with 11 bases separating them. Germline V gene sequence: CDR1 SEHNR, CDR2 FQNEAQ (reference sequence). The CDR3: CALLPENTEAFF. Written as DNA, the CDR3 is TGTGCCCTATTACCGGAGAACACTGAAGCTTTCTTT.

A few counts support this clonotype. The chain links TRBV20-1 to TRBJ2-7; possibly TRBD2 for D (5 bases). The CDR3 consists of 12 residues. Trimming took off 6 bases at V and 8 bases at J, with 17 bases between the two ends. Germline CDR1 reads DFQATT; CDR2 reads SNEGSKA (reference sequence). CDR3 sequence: CSAGSGVMKQYF. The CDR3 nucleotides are TGCAGTGCGGGAAGCGGAGTTATGAAGCAGTACTTC.

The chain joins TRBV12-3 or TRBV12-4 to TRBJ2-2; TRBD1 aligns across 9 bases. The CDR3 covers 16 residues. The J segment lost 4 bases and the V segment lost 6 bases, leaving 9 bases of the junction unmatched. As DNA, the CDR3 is TGTGCCAGCAGCCCCCAGGGGACAGGGTTCACCGGGGAGCTGTTTTTT. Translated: CASSPQGTGFTGELFF.

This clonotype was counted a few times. The CDR3 reads CASSPASSPRGDTQYF. For the CDR3, the DNA is TGCGCCAGCAGTCCCGCAAGTTCCCCCCGGGGAGATACGCAGTATTTT. The chain joins TRBV5-1 to TRBJ2-3; a possible D gene is TRBD2 (5 bases). This CDR3 has 16 residues. The V gene lost 5 bases and the J gene lost 5 bases, with 21 bases spanning the gap. Per the germline V gene, CDR1 is SGHRS and CDR2 is YFSETQ.

CDR3 region: CASSPVRGGNTIYF. DNA for the CDR3: TGTGCCAGCTCACCAGTCAGGGGAGGAAACACCATATATTTT. This rearrangement joins TRBV18 to TRBJ1-3; D is possibly TRBD1 (6 bases). The CDR3 is 14 amino acids. Germline CDR1 and CDR2: KGHSH and LQKENI. The V and J ends lost 2 bases and 4 bases respectively, with 9 bases between them.

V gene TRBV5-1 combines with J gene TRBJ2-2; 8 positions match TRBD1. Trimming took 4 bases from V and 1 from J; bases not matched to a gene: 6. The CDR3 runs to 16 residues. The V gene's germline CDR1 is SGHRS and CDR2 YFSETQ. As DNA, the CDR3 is TGCGCCAGCAGCCTAGACAGGGGCGGGAACACCGGGGAGCTGTTTTTT. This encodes CASSLDRGGNTGELFF.

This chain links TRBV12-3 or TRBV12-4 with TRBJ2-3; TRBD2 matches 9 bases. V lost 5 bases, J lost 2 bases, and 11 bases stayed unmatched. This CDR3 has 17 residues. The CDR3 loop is CASSRREGPPSTDTQYF. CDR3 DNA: TGTGCCAGCAGTAGGCGGGAGGGCCCCCCTTCCACAGATACGCAGTATTTT.

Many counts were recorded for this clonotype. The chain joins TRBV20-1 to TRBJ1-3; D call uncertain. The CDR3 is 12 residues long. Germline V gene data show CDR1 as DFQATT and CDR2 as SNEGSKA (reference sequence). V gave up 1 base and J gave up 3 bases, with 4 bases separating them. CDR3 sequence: CSARVGGNTIYF. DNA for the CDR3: TGCAGTGCTAGAGTGGGTGGAAACACCATATATTTT.

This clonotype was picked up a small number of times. CDR3 amino acids: CATSESPGETQYF. CDR3 bases: TGTGCCACCAGTGAGAGCCCTGGGGAGACCCAGTACTTC. The V and J genes are TRBV24-1 and TRBJ2-5, with unresolved D. CDR3 length: 13 residues. V lost 4 bases and J 5 bases, leaving 10 bases between the germline ends. Germline assignment: CDR1 KGHDR and CDR2 SFDVKD.

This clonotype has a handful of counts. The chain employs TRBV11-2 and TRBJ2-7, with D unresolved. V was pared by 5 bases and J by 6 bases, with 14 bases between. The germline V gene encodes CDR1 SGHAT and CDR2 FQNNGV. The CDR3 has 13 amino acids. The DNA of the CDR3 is TGTGCCAGCAGCCCCCCCGGCCGGCTCGAGCAGTACTTC. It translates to CASSPPGRLEQYF.

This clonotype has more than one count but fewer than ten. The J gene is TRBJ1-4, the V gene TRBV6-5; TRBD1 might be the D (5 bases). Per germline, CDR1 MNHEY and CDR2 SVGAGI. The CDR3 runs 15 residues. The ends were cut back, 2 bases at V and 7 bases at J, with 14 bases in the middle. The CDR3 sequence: CASSYRGGGTEKLFF. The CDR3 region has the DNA TGTGCCAGCAGTTACCGCGGGGGGGGGACTGAAAAACTGTTTTTT.

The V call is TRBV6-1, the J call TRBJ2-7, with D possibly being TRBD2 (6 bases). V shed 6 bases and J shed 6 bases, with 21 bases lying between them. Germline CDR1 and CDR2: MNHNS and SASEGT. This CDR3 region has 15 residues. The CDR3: CASRLLAEFYTEQYF. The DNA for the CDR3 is TGTGCCAGCAGACTTTTAGCGGAGTTCTATACCGAGCAGTACTTC.

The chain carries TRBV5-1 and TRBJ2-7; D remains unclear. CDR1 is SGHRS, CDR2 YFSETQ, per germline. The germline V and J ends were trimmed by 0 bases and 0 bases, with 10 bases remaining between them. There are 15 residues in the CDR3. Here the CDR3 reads CASSLEVSYSYEQYF. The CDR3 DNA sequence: TGCGCCAGCAGCTTGGAAGTTTCTTACTCCTACGAGCAGTACTTC.

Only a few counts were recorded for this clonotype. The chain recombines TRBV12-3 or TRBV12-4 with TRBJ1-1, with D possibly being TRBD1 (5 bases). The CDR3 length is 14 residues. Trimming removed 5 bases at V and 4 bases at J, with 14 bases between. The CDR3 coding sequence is TGTGCCAGCAGTCCCCAGGGCGGCGGCACTGAAGCTTTCTTT. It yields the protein CASSPQGGGTEAFF.